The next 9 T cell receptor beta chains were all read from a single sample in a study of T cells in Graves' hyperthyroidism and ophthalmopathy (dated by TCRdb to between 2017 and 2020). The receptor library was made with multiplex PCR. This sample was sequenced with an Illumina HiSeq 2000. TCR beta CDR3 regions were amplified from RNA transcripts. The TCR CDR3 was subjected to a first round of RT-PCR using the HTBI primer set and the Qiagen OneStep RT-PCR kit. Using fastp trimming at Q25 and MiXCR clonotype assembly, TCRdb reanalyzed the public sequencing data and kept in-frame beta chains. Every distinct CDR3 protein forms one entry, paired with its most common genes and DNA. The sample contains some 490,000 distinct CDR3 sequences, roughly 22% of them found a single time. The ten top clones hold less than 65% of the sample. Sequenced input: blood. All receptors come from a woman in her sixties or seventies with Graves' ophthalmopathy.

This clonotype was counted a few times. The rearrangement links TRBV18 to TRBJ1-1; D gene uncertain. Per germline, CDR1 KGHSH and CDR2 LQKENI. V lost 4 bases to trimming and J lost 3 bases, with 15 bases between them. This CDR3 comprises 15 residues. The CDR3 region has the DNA TGTGCCAGCTCACTCGCGACTGGTGGGGACACTGAAGCTTTCTTT. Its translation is CASSLATGGDTEAFF. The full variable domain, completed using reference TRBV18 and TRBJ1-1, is NAGVMQNPRHLVRRRGQEARLRCSPMKGHSHVYWYRQLPEEGLKFMVYLQKENIIDESGMPKERFSAEFPKEGPSILRIQQVVRGDSAAYFCASSLATGGDTEAFFGQGTRLTVV.

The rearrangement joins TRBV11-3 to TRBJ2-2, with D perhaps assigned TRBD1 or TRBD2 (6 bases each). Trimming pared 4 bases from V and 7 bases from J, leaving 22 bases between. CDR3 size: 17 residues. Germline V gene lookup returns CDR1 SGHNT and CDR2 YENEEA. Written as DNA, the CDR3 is TGTGCCAGCAGCTCCAGGAGGGTGGTGGGGGCTGGCGGGGAGCTGTTTTTT. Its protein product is CASSSRRVVGAGGELFF. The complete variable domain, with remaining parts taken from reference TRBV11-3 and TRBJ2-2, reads EAGVVQSPRYKIIEKKQPVAFWCNPISGHNTLYWYLQNLGQGPELLIRYENEEAVDDSQLPKDRFSAERLKGVDSTLKIQPAELGDSAVYLCASSSRRVVGAGGELFFGEGSRLTVL.

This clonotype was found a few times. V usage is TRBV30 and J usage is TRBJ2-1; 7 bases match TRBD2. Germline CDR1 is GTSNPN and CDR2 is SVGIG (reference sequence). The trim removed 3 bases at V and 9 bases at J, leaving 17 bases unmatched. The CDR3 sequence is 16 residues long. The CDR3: CAWSTGLAAIGSEQFF. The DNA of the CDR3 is TGTGCCTGGAGCACTGGCCTAGCGGCTATAGGGAGTGAGCAGTTCTTC.

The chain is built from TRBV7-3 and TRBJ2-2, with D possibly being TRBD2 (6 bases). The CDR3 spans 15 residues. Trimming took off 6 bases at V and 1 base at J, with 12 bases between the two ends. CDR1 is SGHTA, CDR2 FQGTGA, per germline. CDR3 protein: CASSSTSMNTGELFF. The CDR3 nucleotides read TGTGCCAGCAGTTCCACTAGCATGAACACCGGGGAGCTGTTTTTT.

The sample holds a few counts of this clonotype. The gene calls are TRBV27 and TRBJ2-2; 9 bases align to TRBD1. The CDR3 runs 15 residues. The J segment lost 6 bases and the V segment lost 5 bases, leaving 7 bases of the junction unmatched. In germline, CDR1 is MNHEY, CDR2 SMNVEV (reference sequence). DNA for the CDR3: TGTGCCAGCAGTCCCTGGGACAGGGCCCCCGGGGAGCTGTTTTTT. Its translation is CASSPWDRAPGELFF.

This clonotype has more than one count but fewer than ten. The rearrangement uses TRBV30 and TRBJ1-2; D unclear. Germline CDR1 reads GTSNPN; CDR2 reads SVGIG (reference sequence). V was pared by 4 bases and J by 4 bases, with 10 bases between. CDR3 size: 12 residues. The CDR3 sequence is CAWIGGSYGYTF. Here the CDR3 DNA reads TGTGCCTGGATAGGAGGGAGCTATGGCTACACCTTC.

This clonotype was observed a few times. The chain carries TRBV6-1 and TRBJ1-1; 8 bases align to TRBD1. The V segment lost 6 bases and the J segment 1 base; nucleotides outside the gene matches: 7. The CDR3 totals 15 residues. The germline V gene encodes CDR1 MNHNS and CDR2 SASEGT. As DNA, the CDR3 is TGTGCCAGCAGACGCGGGACAGGCCGGAACACTGAAGCTTTCTTT. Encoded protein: CASRRGTGRNTEAFF.

The CDR3 DNA sequence: TGTGCCAGCAGCCAAAGGGGTCCTTTCGGGGTAGCGGGAGACAATGAGCAGTTCTTC. Translating gives CASSQRGPFGVAGDNEQFF. This chain links TRBV7-2 with TRBJ2-1, with 9 bases fitting TRBD2. The J segment lost 5 bases and the V segment lost 5 bases, leaving 19 bases of the junction unmatched. This CDR3 spans 19 amino acids. The germline gives CDR1 SGHTA, CDR2 FQGNSA.

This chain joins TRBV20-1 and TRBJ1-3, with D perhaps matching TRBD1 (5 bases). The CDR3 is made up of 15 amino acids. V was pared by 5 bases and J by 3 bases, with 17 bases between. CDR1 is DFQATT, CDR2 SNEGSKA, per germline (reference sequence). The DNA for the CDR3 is TGCAGTGCTGGCAGGGTGGAGGCGAGTGGAAACACCATATATTTT. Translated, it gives CSAGRVEASGNTIYF.